The clone carrying this T cell receptor beta chain was recorded many times. V dropped 2 bases and J dropped 4 bases, with 12 bases sitting between them. The CDR3 covers 15 residues. Germline V gene lookup returns CDR1 SGHTA and CDR2 FQGTGA. The record originates from a study of T-cell memory formation after mild COVID-19. Background on the study: TCR clusters largely stayed donor specific.

TCRdb redid the calling of the 5' RACE reads with MiXCR, one entry per CDR3 protein. The table records about 7,400 distinct CDR3 sequences, approximately 30% of them present only once. Sample: PBMCs or a T cell subset sorted from them (not recorded which). V and J are TRBV7-3 and TRBJ2-1; the D gene is possibly TRBD1 (5 bases). This clonotype originated in an adult woman who had mild COVID-19 (a few samples of this study predate the infection). Cell type and time point are not known. The CDR3 loop is CASSLSTDAYNEQFF. The CDR3 bases are TGTGCCAGCAGCTTATCGACAGACGCATACAATGAGCAGTTCTTC.